Detailed here is one T cell receptor beta chain. Sequencing was performed with immunoSEQ multiplex PCR; in TCRdb, only in-frame clones are kept and a portion is missing. The table lists fewer than 55,000 clones, 68% of them singletons. These data are taken from a study of blood T cell repertoires in COVID-19. The sequence came from a woman aged 70 to 79 with acute or convalescent COVID-19. The specimen sequenced was peripheral blood.

The CDR3 here is CASSSPQGASGNTIYF. CDR3 coding DNA: TGTGCCAGCAGTTCCCCACAGGGGGCGTCTGGAAACACCATATATTTT. The chain uses TRBV28 and TRBJ1-3, with TRBD1 identical over 9 bases. J lost 1 base, V lost 4 bases, and 5 bases had no gene match. The germline V gene encodes CDR1 MDHEN and CDR2 SYDVKM. The CDR3 totals 16 residues.